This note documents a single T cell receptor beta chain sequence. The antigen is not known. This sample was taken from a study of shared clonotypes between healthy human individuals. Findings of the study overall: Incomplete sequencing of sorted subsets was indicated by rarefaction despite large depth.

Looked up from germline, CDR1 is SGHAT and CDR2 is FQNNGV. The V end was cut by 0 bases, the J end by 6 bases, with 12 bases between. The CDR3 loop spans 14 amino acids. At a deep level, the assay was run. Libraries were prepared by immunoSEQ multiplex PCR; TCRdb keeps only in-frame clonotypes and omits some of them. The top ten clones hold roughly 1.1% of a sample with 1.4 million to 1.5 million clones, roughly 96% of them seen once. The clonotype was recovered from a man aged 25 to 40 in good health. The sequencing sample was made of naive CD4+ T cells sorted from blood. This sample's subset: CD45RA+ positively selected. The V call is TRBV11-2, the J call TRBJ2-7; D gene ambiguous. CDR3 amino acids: CASSLDLIGVEQYF. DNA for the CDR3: TGTGCCAGCAGCTTAGATTTGATCGGTGTCGAGCAGTACTTC. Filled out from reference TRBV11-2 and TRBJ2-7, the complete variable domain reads EAGVAQSPRYKIIEKRQSVAFWCNPISGHATLYWYQQILGQGPKLLIQFQNNGVVDDSQLPKDRFSAERLKGVDSTLKIQPAKLEDSAVYLCASSLDLIGVEQYFGPGTRLTVT.